The 14 T cell receptor beta chains below come from one sample, sequenced in a study of T cell changes during pregnancy in multiple sclerosis. This table comes from immunoSEQ multiplex PCR, and its TCRdb copy is limited to in-frame clones, with some not included. The sample yields 80,000 to 95,000 clones, just over 90% seen once. The specimen comprised peripheral blood, sampled in the third trimester of pregnancy. These receptors originate from a female donor in good health, enrolled as a control in a pregnancy study.

The chain employs TRBV19 and TRBJ2-7; 7 nucleotides match TRBD2. The CDR3 is 14 amino acids. V was clipped by 2 bases and J by 1 base; unmatched bases: 2. Per the germline V gene, CDR1 is LNHDA and CDR2 is SQIVND (reference sequence). Here the CDR3 reads CASSISGESYEQYF. The CDR3 DNA reads TGTGCCAGTAGTATAAGCGGGGAGTCCTACGAGCAGTACTTC. Full variable domain (outside the CDR3, taken from reference TRBV19 and TRBJ2-7): DGGITQSPKYLFRKEGQNVTLSCEQNLNHDAMYWYRQDPGQGLRLIYYSQIVNDFQKGDIAEGYSVSREKKESFPLTVTSAQKNPTAFYLCASSISGESYEQYFGPGTRLTVT.

The chain has TRBV18 and TRBJ2-1; D possibly corresponds to TRBD1 (5 bases). Germline CDR1 is KGHSH and CDR2 is LQKENI. The CDR3 loop spans 14 amino acids. The ends were cut back, 3 bases at V and 4 bases at J, with 10 bases in the middle. The CDR3 DNA follows: TGTGCCAGCTCACCTTCGCGGACATACAATGAGCAGTTCTTC. Translated: CASSPSRTYNEQFF.

V and J are TRBV4-1 and TRBJ2-6; TRBD1 might be the D (6 bases). CDR3 length: 16 residues. Germline V CDR1 and CDR2: MGHRA, YSYEKL. V was pared by 1 base and J by 2 bases, with 9 bases between. The CDR3 nucleotides are TGCGCCAGCAGCCAAGTTACAGGGACTGGGGCCAACGTCCTGACTTTC. Translated: CASSQVTGTGANVLTF.

The chain couples TRBV4-1 to TRBJ1-2; 9 bases are shared with TRBD1. This CDR3 is built from 16 residues. V lost 2 bases, J lost 4 bases, and 8 bases stayed unmatched. Germline-derived CDR1 and CDR2 are MGHRA and YSYEKL. The CDR3 DNA reads as TGCGCCAGCAGCCAACCAACAGGGGGCGGTGGCTATGGCTACACCTTC. Translation: CASSQPTGGGGYGYTF.

The V call is TRBV7-9, the J call TRBJ2-7; a weak D match, TRBD1 (6 bases). The CDR3 spans 15 residues. The germline V gene encodes CDR1 SEHNR and CDR2 FQNEAQ (reference sequence). Trimming cost V 5 bases and J 2 bases, with 16 bases left between them. CDR3 nucleotide sequence: TGTGCCAGCAGCCCCTCAGGCAGGGGCGCCTACGAGCAGTACTTC. This codes for CASSPSGRGAYEQYF. Drawing the rest from reference TRBV7-9 and TRBJ2-7, the complete variable domain is DTGVSQNPRHKITKRGQNVTFRCDPISEHNRLYWYRQTLGQGPEFLTYFQNEAQLEKSRLLSDRFSAERPKGSFSTLEIQRTEQGDSAMYLCASSPSGRGAYEQYFGPGTRLTVT.

The chain combines TRBV28 with TRBJ2-7, with 7 bases that match TRBD1. V lost 3 bases, J lost 5 bases, and 10 bases stayed unmatched. The CDR3 consists of 15 residues. Germline V gene sequence: CDR1 MDHEN, CDR2 SYDVKM. CDR3 DNA: TGTGCCAGCAGTTTGTTTGTTGCAGGGGGAGACGAGCAGTACTTC. It encodes CASSLFVAGGDEQYF.

The J gene is TRBJ2-7, the V gene TRBV7-9, with 10 nucleotides matching TRBD2. CDR3 length equals 17 residues. The V gene end was trimmed by 3 bases and the J gene end by 2 bases; junction bases not matched to a gene: 10. CDR1 and CDR2 (germline): SEHNR, FQNEAQ (reference sequence). The CDR3 sequence: CASSFGAGGPYTYEQYF. The CDR3 DNA sequence: TGTGCCAGCAGCTTTGGAGCGGGAGGGCCGTACACCTACGAGCAGTACTTC. Drawing the rest from reference TRBV7-9 and TRBJ2-7, the complete variable domain is DTGVSQNPRHKITKRGQNVTFRCDPISEHNRLYWYRQTLGQGPEFLTYFQNEAQLEKSRLLSDRFSAERPKGSFSTLEIQRTEQGDSAMYLCASSFGAGGPYTYEQYFGPGTRLTVT.

The chain has TRBV7-8 and TRBJ1-1; 8 bases line up with TRBD1. CDR3 size: 15 residues. The ends lost 2 bases at V and 3 bases at J; junction bases unmatched: 5. Germline V lookup: CDR1 SGHVS, CDR2 FQNEAQ. The CDR3, as DNA: TGTGCCAGCAGCTTAAAGGACAGGGTGGACACTGAAGCTTTCTTT. Its translation: CASSLKDRVDTEAFF. The variable domain in full, with the rest retrieved from reference TRBV7-8 and TRBJ1-1, is GAGVSQSPRYKVAKRGQDVALRCDPISGHVSLFWYQQALGQGPEFLTYFQNEAQLDKSGLPSDRFFAERPEGSVSTLKIQRTQQEDSAVYLCASSLKDRVDTEAFFGQGTRLTVV.

This chain links TRBV19 with TRBJ1-4, with D possibly TRBD1 on 5 matching bases. CDR3 size: 15 residues. The V and J ends lost 4 bases and 1 base respectively, with 10 bases between them. Per the germline V gene, CDR1 is LNHDA and CDR2 is SQIVND (reference sequence). The DNA for the CDR3 is TGTGCCAGTAGTAAGCCGACAGTAACTAATGAAAAACTGTTTTTT. This encodes CASSKPTVTNEKLFF.

The chain carries TRBV9 and TRBJ2-3; D unclear. With 0 bases removed from V and 2 bases from J, the gap between germline ends came to 7 bases. The CDR3 extends over 14 amino acids. Germline loops: CDR1 SGDLS, CDR2 YYNGEE. CDR3: CASSVAGPTDTQYF. The CDR3 DNA follows: TGTGCCAGCAGCGTAGCCGGTCCCACAGATACGCAGTATTTT.

The chain couples TRBV2 to TRBJ2-7; possible D gene TRBD1, 6 bases. Germline values: CDR1 SNHLY, CDR2 FYNNEI. Trimming took 0 bases from V and 2 from J, leaving 17 bases between them. The CDR3 contains 17 residues. The chain's CDR3 is CASSEAPGHRPPYEQYF. The CDR3 bases are TGTGCCAGCAGTGAAGCCCCGGGACACCGACCCCCCTACGAGCAGTACTTC.

The genes are TRBV18 and TRBJ2-2, with 12 bases identical to TRBD2. The CDR3 length is 16 residues. J gave up 6 bases and V 6 bases, and 8 bases lay outside the gene matches. Germline loops: CDR1 KGHSH, CDR2 LQKENI. The CDR3 bases are TGTGCCAGCTCTGGGAGGACTAGCGGGACTGCCGGGGAGCTGTTTTTT. Encoded protein: CASSGRTSGTAGELFF. Drawing the rest from reference TRBV18 and TRBJ2-2, the complete variable domain is NAGVMQNPRHLVRRRGQEARLRCSPMKGHSHVYWYRQLPEEGLKFMVYLQKENIIDESGMPKERFSAEFPKEGPSILRIQQVVRGDSAAYFCASSGRTSGTAGELFFGEGSRLTVL.

In DNA form, the CDR3 reads TGTGCCAGCAGTGTACAGGGGTCGGAACTCTATGGCTACACCTTC. Amino acid sequence: CASSVQGSELYGYTF. The chain recombines TRBV25-1 with TRBJ1-2; the match to TRBD1 covers 7 bases. This CDR3 comprises 15 residues. Looked up from germline, CDR1 is MGHDK and CDR2 is SYGVNS. The ends lost 4 bases at V and 4 bases at J; junction bases unmatched: 9.

This chain connects TRBV6-1 to TRBJ1-5; possible D gene TRBD1, 6 bases. Germline V gives CDR1 MNHNS, CDR2 SASEGT. V was pared by 6 bases and J by 7 bases, with 13 bases between. This CDR3 has 13 residues. In DNA form, the CDR3 reads TGTGCCAGCAGACAGGGACTACGGCAGCCCCAGCATTTT. It specifies CASRQGLRQPQHF.